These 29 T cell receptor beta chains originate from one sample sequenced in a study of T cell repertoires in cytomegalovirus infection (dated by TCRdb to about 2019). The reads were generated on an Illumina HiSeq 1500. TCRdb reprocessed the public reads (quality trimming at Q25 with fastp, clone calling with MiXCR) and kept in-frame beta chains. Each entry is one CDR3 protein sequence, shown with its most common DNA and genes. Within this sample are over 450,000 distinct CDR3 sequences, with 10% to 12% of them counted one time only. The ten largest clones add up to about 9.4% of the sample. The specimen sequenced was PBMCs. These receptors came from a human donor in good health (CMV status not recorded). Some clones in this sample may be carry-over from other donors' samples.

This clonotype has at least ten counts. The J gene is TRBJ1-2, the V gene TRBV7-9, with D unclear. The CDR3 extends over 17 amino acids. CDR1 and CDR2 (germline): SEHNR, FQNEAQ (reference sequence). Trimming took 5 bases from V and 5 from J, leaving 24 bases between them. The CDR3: CASSKPQSEGSGYGYTF. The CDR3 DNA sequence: TGTGCCAGCAGCAAGCCACAAAGCGAGGGCTCGGGGTATGGCTACACCTTC.

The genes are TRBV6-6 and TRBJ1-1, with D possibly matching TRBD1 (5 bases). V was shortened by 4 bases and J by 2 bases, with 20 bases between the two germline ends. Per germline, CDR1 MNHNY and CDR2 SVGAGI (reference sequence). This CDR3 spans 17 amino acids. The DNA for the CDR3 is TGTGCCAGCAGTTTACGGTCCGGGACTTTATTAAACACTGAAGCTTTCTTT. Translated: CASSLRSGTLLNTEAFF.

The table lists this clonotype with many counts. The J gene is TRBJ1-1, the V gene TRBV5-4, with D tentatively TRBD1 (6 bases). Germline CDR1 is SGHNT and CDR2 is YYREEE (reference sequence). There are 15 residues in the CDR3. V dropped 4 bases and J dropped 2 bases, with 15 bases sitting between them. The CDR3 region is CASSPLGALNTEAFF. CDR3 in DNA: TGTGCCAGCAGCCCGCTGGGGGCGCTCAACACTGAAGCTTTCTTT.

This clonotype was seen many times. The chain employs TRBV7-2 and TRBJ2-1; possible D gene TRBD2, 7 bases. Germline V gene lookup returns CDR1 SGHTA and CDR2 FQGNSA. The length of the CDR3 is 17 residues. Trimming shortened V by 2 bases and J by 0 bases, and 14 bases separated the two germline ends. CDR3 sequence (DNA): TGTGCCAGCAGCTTAAGGGGGGGTGGTAGCTCCTACAATGAGCAGTTCTTC. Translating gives CASSLRGGGSSYNEQFF.

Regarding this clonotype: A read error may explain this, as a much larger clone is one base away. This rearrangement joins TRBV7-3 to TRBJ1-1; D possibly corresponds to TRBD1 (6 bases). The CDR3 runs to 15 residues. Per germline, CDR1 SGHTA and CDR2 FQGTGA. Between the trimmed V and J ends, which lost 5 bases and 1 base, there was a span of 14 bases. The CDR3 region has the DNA TGTGCCAGCAGCGTGACGAGGGGGAGGAACACTGAAGCTTTCTTT. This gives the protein CASSVTRGRNTEAFF.

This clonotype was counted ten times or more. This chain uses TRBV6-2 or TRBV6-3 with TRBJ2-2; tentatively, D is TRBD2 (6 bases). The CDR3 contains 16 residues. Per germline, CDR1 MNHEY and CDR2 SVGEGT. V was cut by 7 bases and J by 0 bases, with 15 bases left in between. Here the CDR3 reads CASNPIGTPNTGELFF. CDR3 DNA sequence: TGTGCCAGCAACCCAATCGGGACTCCGAACACCGGGGAGCTGTTTTTT.

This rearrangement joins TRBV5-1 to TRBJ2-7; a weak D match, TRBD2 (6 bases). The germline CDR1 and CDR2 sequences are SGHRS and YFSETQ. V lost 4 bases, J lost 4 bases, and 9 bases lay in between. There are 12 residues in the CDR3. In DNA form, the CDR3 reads TGCGCCAGCAGCACCGCGGGGTACGAGCAGTACTTC. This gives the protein CASSTAGYEQYF.

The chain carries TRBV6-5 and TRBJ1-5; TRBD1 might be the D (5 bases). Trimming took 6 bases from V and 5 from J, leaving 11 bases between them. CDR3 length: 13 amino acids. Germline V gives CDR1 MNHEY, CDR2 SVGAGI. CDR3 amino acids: CASRAGGDQPQHF. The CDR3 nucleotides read TGTGCCAGCAGAGCGGGGGGGGATCAGCCCCAGCATTTT.

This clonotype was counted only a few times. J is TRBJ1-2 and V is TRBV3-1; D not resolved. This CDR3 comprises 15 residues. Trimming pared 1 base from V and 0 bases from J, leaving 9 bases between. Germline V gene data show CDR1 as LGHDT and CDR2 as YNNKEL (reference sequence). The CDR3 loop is CASSQGQVANYGYTF. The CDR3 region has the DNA TGTGCCAGCAGCCAAGGACAAGTAGCTAACTATGGCTACACCTTC.

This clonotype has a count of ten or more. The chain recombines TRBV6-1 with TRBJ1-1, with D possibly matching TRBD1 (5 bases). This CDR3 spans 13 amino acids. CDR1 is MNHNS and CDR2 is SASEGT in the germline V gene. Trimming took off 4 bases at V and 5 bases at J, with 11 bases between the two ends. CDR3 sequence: CASSARGSTEAFF. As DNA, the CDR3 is TGTGCCAGCAGTGCAAGGGGAAGTACTGAAGCTTTCTTT.

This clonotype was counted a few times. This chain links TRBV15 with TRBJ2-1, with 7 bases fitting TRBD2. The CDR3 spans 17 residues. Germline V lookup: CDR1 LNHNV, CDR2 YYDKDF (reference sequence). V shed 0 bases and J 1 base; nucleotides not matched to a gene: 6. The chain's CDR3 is CATSRDVTSDSYNEQFF. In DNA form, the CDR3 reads TGTGCCACCAGCAGAGATGTCACTAGCGATTCCTACAATGAGCAGTTCTTC. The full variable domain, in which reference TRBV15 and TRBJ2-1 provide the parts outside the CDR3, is DAMVIQNPRYQVTQFGKPVTLSCSQTLNHNVMYWYQQKSSQAPKLLFHYYDKDFNNEADTPDNFQSRRPNTSFCFLDIRSPGLGDTAMYLCATSRDVTSDSYNEQFFGPGTRLTVL.

The CDR3 loop reads CASRLPGQSYGYTF. The CDR3 DNA reads TGTGCCAGCAGACTCCCGGGACAGAGCTATGGCTACACCTTC. The chain employs TRBV6-2 or TRBV6-3 and TRBJ1-2; the match to TRBD1 covers 7 bases. This CDR3 has 14 residues. CDR1 and CDR2 from the germline V gene are MNHEY and SVGEGT. V lost 6 bases and J lost 4; bases outside the gene matches: 8.

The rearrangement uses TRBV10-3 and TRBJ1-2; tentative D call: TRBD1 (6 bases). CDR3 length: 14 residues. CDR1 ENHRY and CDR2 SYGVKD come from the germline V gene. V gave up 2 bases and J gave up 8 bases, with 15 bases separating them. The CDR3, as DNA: TGTGCCATCAGTGAGACTACTGGGACAAGGGGCTACACCTTC. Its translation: CAISETTGTRGYTF.

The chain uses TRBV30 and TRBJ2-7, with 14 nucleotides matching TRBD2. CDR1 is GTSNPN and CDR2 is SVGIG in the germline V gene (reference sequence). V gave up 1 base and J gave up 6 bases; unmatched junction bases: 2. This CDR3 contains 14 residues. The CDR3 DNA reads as TGTGCCTGGAGTGGGGGACTAGCGGGAGCCGAGCAGTACTTC. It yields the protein CAWSGGLAGAEQYF.

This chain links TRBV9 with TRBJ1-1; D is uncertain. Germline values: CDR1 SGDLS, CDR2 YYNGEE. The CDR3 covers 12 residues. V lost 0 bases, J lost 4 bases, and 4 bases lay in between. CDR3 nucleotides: TGTGCCAGCAGCGTAGCTGGCACTGAAGCTTTCTTT. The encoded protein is CASSVAGTEAFF.

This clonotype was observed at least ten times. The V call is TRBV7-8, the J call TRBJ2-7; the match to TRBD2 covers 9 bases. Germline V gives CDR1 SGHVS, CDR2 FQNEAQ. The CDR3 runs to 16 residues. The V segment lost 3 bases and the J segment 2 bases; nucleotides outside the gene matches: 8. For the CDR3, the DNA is TGTGCCAGCAGCTTCGGGCTAGCGGGAACCACCTACGAGCAGTACTTC. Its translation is CASSFGLAGTTYEQYF.

The CDR3 region is CSAGGLAGSYNEQFF. The DNA of the CDR3 is TGCAGTGCTGGCGGACTAGCGGGATCCTACAATGAGCAGTTCTTC. J is TRBJ2-1 and V is TRBV20-1, with TRBD2 identical over 12 bases. The germline V gene has CDR1 DFQATT and CDR2 SNEGSKA (reference sequence). With V trimmed by 5 bases and J by 1 base, 3 bases remained unmatched. This CDR3 has 15 residues.

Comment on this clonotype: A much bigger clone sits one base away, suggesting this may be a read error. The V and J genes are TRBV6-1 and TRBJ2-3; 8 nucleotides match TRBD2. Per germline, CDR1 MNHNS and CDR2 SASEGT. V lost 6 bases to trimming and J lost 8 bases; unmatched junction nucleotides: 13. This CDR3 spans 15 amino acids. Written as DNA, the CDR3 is TGTGCCAGCAGATACGGAGTGCGGGAGGCAGTTACGCAGTATTTT. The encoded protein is CASRYGVREAVTQYF.

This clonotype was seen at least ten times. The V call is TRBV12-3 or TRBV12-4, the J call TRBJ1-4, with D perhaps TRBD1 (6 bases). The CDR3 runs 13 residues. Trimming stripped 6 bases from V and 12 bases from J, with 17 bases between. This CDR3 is CASRPRRGAELFF. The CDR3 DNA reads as TGTGCCAGCAGACCCAGAAGGGGGGCGGAACTGTTTTTT.

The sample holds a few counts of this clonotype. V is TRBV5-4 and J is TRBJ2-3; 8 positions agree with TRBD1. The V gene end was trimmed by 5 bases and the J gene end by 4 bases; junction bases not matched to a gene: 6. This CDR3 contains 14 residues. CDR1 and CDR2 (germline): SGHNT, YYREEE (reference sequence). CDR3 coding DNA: TGTGCCAGCAGTATGGCAGGGGGCGCAGATACGCAGTATTTT. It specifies CASSMAGGADTQYF.

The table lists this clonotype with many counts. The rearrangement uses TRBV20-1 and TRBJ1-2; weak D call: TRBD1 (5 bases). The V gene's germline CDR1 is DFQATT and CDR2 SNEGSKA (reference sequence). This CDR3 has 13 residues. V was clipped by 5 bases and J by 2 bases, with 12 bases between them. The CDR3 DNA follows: TGCAGTGCTCTTACAGGCAGAAACTATGGCTACACCTTC. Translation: CSALTGRNYGYTF.

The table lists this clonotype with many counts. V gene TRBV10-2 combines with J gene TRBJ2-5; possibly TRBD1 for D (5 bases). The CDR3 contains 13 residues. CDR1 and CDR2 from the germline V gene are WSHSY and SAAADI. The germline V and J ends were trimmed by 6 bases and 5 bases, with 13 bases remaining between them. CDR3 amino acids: CASRPVQAETQYF. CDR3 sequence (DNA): TGCGCCAGCAGGCCTGTACAGGCGGAGACCCAGTACTTC.

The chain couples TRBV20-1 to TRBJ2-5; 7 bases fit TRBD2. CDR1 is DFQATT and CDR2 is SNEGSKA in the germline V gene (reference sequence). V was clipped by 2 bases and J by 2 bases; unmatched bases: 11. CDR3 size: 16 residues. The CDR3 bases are TGCAGTGCTAGAAATGGGGACTACCTCCTACAAGAGACCCAGTACTTC. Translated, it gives CSARNGDYLLQETQYF.

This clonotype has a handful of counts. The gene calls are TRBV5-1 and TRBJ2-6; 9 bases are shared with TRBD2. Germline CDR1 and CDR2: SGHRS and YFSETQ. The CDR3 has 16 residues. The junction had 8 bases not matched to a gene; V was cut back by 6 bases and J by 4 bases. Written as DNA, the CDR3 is TGCGCCAGCAAGCAGCGGGAGGTAGGAGGGGCCAACGTCCTGACTTTC. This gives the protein CASKQREVGGANVLTF.

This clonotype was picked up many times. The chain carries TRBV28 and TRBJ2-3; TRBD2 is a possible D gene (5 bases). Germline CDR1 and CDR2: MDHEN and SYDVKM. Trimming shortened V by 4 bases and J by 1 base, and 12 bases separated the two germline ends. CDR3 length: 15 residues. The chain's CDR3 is CASSYLAPRTDTQYF. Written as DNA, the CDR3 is TGTGCCAGCAGTTACCTAGCCCCCCGCACAGATACGCAGTATTTT.

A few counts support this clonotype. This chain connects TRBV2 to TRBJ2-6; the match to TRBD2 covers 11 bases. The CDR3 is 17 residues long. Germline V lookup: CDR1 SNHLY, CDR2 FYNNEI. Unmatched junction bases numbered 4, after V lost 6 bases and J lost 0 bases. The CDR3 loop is CASRVTSGSSGANVLTF. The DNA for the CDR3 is TGTGCCAGCAGGGTTACTAGCGGGAGCTCTGGGGCCAACGTCCTGACTTTC.

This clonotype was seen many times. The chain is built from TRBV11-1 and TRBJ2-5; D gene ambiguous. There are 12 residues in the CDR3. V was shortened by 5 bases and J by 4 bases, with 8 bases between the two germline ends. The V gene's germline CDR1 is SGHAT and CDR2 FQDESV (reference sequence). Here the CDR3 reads CASSRFRETQYF. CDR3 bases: TGTGCCAGCAGCCGCTTCCGAGAGACCCAGTACTTC.

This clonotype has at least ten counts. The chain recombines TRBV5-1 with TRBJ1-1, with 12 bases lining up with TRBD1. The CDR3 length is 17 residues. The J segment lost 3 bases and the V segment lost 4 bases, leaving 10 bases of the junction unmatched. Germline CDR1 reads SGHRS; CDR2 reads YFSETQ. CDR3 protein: CASSPGQGATSYTEAFF. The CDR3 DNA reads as TGCGCCAGCAGCCCGGGACAGGGGGCAACTTCGTACACTGAAGCTTTCTTT.

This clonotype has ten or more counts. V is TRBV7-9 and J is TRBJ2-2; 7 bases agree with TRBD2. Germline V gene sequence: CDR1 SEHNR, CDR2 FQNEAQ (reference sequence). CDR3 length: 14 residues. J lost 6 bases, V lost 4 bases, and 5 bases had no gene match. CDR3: CASSYLAEPGELFF. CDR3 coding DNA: TGTGCCAGCAGCTATCTAGCGGAGCCCGGGGAGCTGTTTTTT.